This is a list of T cell receptor beta chains from one sample in a study of blood T cell repertoires in COVID-19. The protocol was immunoSEQ multiplex PCR, while the TCRdb copy is restricted to in-frame clones and leaves out a portion. The data show more than 95,000 clones, 88% seen once. Specimen: peripheral blood. The receptors here all came from a human donor in a cohort sampled during active COVID-19. CDR3s include the opening cysteine and the closing phenylalanine or tryptophan. The D gene is left open where the match is weak. Only part of the rows carry a size: once, few, many, or a class if the clone is expanded.

size: .; D: .; V: TRBV11-2; J: TRBJ2-7; CDR3: CASSLPYYEQYF; DNA: TGTGCCAGCAGCTTGCCCTACTACGAGCAGTACTTC
size: .; D: TRBD1; V: TRBV6-5; J: TRBJ1-5; CDR3: CASSLDRADNQPQHF; DNA: TGTGCCAGCAGCCTGGACAGGGCAGACAATCAGCCCCAGCATTTT
size: .; D: TRBD1; V: TRBV5-1; J: TRBJ1-6; CDR3: CASSTGQGMYNSPLHF; DNA: TGCGCCAGCAGCACGGGACAGGGGATGTATAATTCACCCCTCCACTTT
size: .; D: TRBD2; V: TRBV11-2; J: TRBJ2-1; CDR3: CASSLGLAGVLMNEQFF; DNA: TGTGCCAGCAGCTTAGGACTAGCGGGAGTATTAATGAATGAGCAGTTCTTC
size: .; D: .; V: TRBV5-4; J: TRBJ1-1; CDR3: CASSLGGANTEAFF; DNA: TGTGCCAGCAGCTTGGGGGGCGCGAACACTGAAGCTTTCTTT
size: .; D: TRBD1; V: TRBV24-1; J: TRBJ1-2; CDR3: CATSQPGQGGSGGYTF; DNA: TGTGCCACCAGCCAACCGGGACAGGGAGGTTCTGGGGGCTACACCTTC
size: once; D: TRBD1; V: TRBV7-8; J: TRBJ2-2; CDR3: CASSLTGALTGELFF; DNA: TGTGCCAGCAGCTTGACAGGGGCCCTCACCGGGGAGCTGTTTTTT
size: .; D: .; V: TRBV3-1/TRBV3-2; J: TRBJ1-2; CDR3: CASSHASTGRNYGYTF; DNA: TGTGCCAGCAGCCACGCCTCGACAGGACGTAACTATGGCTACACCTTC
size: once; D: TRBD1; V: TRBV5-1; J: TRBJ2-7; CDR3: CASSLDGDRGNEQYF; DNA: TGCGCCAGCAGCTTGGATGGGGACAGGGGCAACGAGCAGTACTTC
size: .; D: TRBD1; V: TRBV10-2; J: TRBJ1-6; CDR3: CASSPGTGGRSLHF; DNA: TGCGCCAGCAGCCCCGGGACAGGGGGTAGGTCCCTCCACTTT
size: .; D: TRBD1; V: TRBV9; J: TRBJ1-5; CDR3: CASSVGWTGYHQPQHF; DNA: TGTGCCAGCAGCGTAGGATGGACAGGGTACCATCAGCCCCAGCATTTT
size: .; D: .; V: TRBV4-2; J: TRBJ1-4; CDR3: CASSQDGQGNEKLFF; DNA: TGTGCCAGCAGCCAAGATGGGCAGGGGAACGAAAAACTGTTTTTT
size: once; D: .; V: TRBV7-2; J: TRBJ1-5; CDR3: CASSLRGGWQPQHF; DNA: TGTGCCAGCAGCTTACGAGGGGGTTGGCAGCCCCAGCATTTT
size: .; D: .; V: TRBV5-1; J: TRBJ1-5; CDR3: CASSLQGDSNQPQHF; DNA: TGCGCCAGCAGCTTGCAAGGGGATAGCAATCAGCCCCAGCATTTT
size: .; D: TRBD1; V: TRBV14; J: TRBJ1-1; CDR3: CASSPRQGPGNTEAFF; DNA: TGTGCCAGCAGTCCTCGACAGGGACCAGGGAACACTGAAGCTTTCTTT
size: .; D: .; V: TRBV3-1/TRBV3-2; J: TRBJ2-1; CDR3: CASSQEKGLGNEQFF; DNA: TGTGCCAGCAGCCAAGAAAAGGGACTGGGGAATGAGCAGTTCTTC
size: .; D: TRBD1; V: TRBV5-1; J: TRBJ2-7; CDR3: CASSPGQWYGEQYF; DNA: TGCGCCAGCAGCCCGGGACAGTGGTATGGCGAGCAGTACTTC
size: .; D: TRBD1; V: TRBV28; J: TRBJ1-1; CDR3: CASSWGQGGVTEAFF; DNA: TGTGCCAGCAGTTGGGGACAGGGGGGTGTCACTGAAGCTTTCTTT
size: few; D: TRBD2; V: TRBV11-3; J: TRBJ2-1; CDR3: CASSFSGRANEQFF; DNA: TGTGCCAGCAGCTTTAGCGGGAGGGCAAATGAGCAGTTCTTC
size: .; D: TRBD2; V: TRBV7-8; J: TRBJ2-5; CDR3: CASSLVPGLPKETQYF; DNA: TGTGCCAGCAGCCTTGTTCCGGGACTACCGAAAGAGACCCAGTACTTC
size: .; D: .; V: TRBV7-9; J: TRBJ1-1; CDR3: CASSSQAVRNTEAFF; DNA: TGTGCCAGCAGCTCCCAAGCGGTGAGGAACACTGAAGCTTTCTTT
size: .; D: .; V: TRBV19; J: TRBJ1-1; CDR3: CASSIVRVSLEMNTEAFF; DNA: TGTGCCAGTAGTATAGTGAGGGTCAGCCTGGAAATGAACACTGAAGCTTTCTTT
size: .; D: .; V: TRBV10-3; J: TRBJ1-1; CDR3: CAISAGKNTEAFF; DNA: TGTGCCATCAGTGCAGGGAAGAACACTGAAGCTTTCTTT
size: few; D: .; V: TRBV6-5; J: TRBJ1-2; CDR3: CASSYWAAANYGYTF; DNA: TGTGCCAGCAGTTACTGGGCAGCAGCTAACTATGGCTACACCTTC
size: .; D: .; V: TRBV5-1; J: TRBJ2-2; CDR3: CASSLAGGGSLTGELFF; DNA: TGCGCCAGCAGCTTGGCCGGCGGGGGCAGTCTCACCGGGGAGCTGTTTTTT
size: .; D: .; V: TRBV15; J: TRBJ1-1; CDR3: CATSRDGGVTTEAFF; DNA: TGTGCCACCAGCAGAGATGGAGGGGTTACCACTGAAGCTTTCTTT
size: .; D: TRBD2; V: TRBV5-1; J: TRBJ2-7; CDR3: CASSPAGGLDEQYF; DNA: TGCGCCAGCAGCCCAGCGGGGGGGCTGGACGAGCAGTACTTC
size: .; D: .; V: TRBV3-1/TRBV3-2; J: TRBJ2-4; CDR3: CASSLGLLRGVNF; DNA: TGTGCCAGCAGCCTGGGACTTCTGAGGGGTGTGAACTTC
size: .; D: TRBD2; V: TRBV6-2/TRBV6-3; J: TRBJ2-3; CDR3: CASSLLAGRPDTQYF; DNA: TGTGCCAGCAGTTTACTAGCGGGTAGACCGGATACGCAGTATTTT
size: .; D: .; V: TRBV21-1; J: TRBJ2-3; CDR3: CASANSADTQYF; DNA: TGTGCCAGCGCAAATAGCGCAGATACGCAGTATTTT
size: .; D: .; V: TRBV29-1; J: TRBJ1-2; CDR3: CSVGGGAYGYTF; DNA: TGCAGCGTGGGAGGGGGGGCCTATGGCTACACCTTC
size: .; D: TRBD1; V: TRBV7-7; J: TRBJ2-7; CDR3: CASSRGQGYEQYF; DNA: TGTGCTAGCAGCCGCGGACAGGGCTACGAGCAGTACTTC
size: .; D: .; V: TRBV3-1/TRBV3-2; J: TRBJ2-4; CDR3: CASSQDRGAHRNIQYF; DNA: TGTGCCAGCAGCCAAGATCGGGGGGCGCACAGGAACATTCAGTACTTC
size: few; D: TRBD2; V: TRBV6-2/TRBV6-3; J: TRBJ2-3; CDR3: CASSGTTGTDTQYF; DNA: TGTGCCAGCAGCGGGACTACCGGCACAGATACGCAGTATTTT
size: few; D: .; V: TRBV15; J: TRBJ1-5; CDR3: CATSRATVLTYSNQPQHF; DNA: TGTGCCACCAGCAGGGCGACAGTTCTCACCTATAGCAATCAGCCCCAGCATTTT
size: .; D: TRBD2; V: TRBV5-1; J: TRBJ2-7; CDR3: CASSTGTSGYSSYEQYF; DNA: TGCGCCAGCAGTACTGGGACTAGCGGGTACAGCTCCTACGAGCAGTACTTC
size: .; D: TRBD1; V: TRBV5-1; J: TRBJ2-7; CDR3: CASSSDRTGYEQYF; DNA: TGCGCCAGCAGCTCGGACAGGACCGGCTACGAGCAGTACTTC
size: .; D: TRBD1; V: TRBV5-1; J: TRBJ1-2; CDR3: CASSLTGTGGRGGYTF; DNA: TGCGCCAGCAGCCTAACCGGGACAGGGGGCCGGGGTGGCTACACCTTC
size: .; D: .; V: TRBV6-6; J: TRBJ2-1; CDR3: CASSPGSRGYNEQFF; DNA: TGTGCCAGCAGCCCCGGGAGCCGGGGTTACAATGAGCAGTTCTTC
size: .; D: .; V: TRBV18; J: TRBJ1-4; CDR3: CASSPGQGGEKLFF; DNA: TGTGCCAGCTCACCAGGCCAGGGTGGTGAAAAACTGTTTTTT